The 20 T cell receptor beta chains reported below all come from one sample, sequenced in a study of early T cells in non-severe SARS-CoV-2 infection. One entry per CDR3 protein results from TCRdb running MiXCR on the 5' RACE reads. The sample records tens of thousands of distinct CDR3 sequences, about 12% being singletons. This specimen consisted of whole blood, obtained at baseline. The receptors originated from an adult who was a healthcare worker with PCR-confirmed SARS-CoV-2 infection or an uninfected control (not recorded which). The donor label of this sample is uncertain.

This clonotype has just a few counts. The chain uses TRBV27 and TRBJ2-3; 14 bases are a match to TRBD2. The junction had 6 bases not matched to a gene; V was cut back by 5 bases and J by 2 bases. In germline, CDR1 is MNHEY, CDR2 SMNVEV (reference sequence). The CDR3 contains 17 residues. This chain's CDR3 is CASSGGTSGGYTDTQYF. The CDR3 DNA reads as TGTGCCAGCAGTGGGGGGACTAGCGGGGGATACACAGATACGCAGTATTTT.

This sequence joins TRBV10-3 and TRBJ2-7, with a weak D call TRBD2 (6 bases). The CDR3 runs to 11 residues. V lost 10 bases, J lost 0 bases, and 7 bases lay in between. Per germline, CDR1 ENHRY and CDR2 SYGVKD. CDR3 protein: CATGDSYEQYV. CDR3 DNA: TGTGCCACGGGGGACTCCTACGAGCAGTACGTC.

About this clonotype: A junction end diverges from the germline sequence, so it may reflect a read error. The chain employs TRBV4-1 and TRBJ2-2; 10 nucleotides line up with TRBD2. This CDR3 region has 15 residues. Per germline, CDR1 MGHRA and CDR2 YSYEKL. CDR3 sequence reads: CASRYGAGGTGELFF. CDR3 coding DNA: TGCGCCAGCAGATACGGAGCGGGGGGGACCGGAGAGCTGTTTTTT.

The chain joins TRBV6-5 to TRBJ1-1, with D possibly being TRBD1 (5 bases). The germline gives CDR1 MNHEY, CDR2 SVGAGI. V was clipped by 5 bases and J by 2 bases, with 18 bases between them. This CDR3 has 16 amino acids. CDR3 nucleotides: TGTGCCAGCAGTGTAGATGGGACCTGGACTAACACTGAAGCTTTCTTT. It encodes CASSVDGTWTNTEAFF.

The chain uses TRBV11-2 and TRBJ2-2, with D possibly being TRBD1 (5 bases). Per the germline V gene, CDR1 is SGHAT and CDR2 is FQNNGV. The length of the CDR3 is 15 residues. V dropped 1 base and J dropped 3 bases, with 9 bases sitting between them. Here the CDR3 reads CASSLGIQDTGELFF. CDR3 DNA sequence: TGTGCCAGCAGCTTAGGAATACAGGACACCGGGGAGCTGTTTTTT.

This clonotype was observed a handful of times. V and J are TRBV4-1 and TRBJ2-1, with 8 bases identical to TRBD2. The junction had 11 bases not matched to a gene; V was cut back by 0 bases and J by 7 bases. The CDR3 spans 17 residues. The germline CDR1 and CDR2 sequences are MGHRA and YSYEKL. As DNA, the CDR3 is TGCGCCAGCAGCCAAGAGGCAGCGGGGGTGCGGAGTAATGAGCAGTTCTTC. Its translation is CASSQEAAGVRSNEQFF.

A few counts support this clonotype. V and J are TRBV14 and TRBJ2-1; the match to TRBD1 covers 9 bases. The length of the CDR3 is 14 residues. V lost 5 bases to trimming and J lost 3 bases; unmatched junction nucleotides: 2. CDR1 and CDR2 (germline): SGHDN, FVKESK. In DNA, the CDR3 is TGTGCCAGCAGCTACAGGGGGCGCTACAATGAGCAGTTCTTC. Translating gives CASSYRGRYNEQFF.

In its sample, this clonotype was seen a few times. The CDR3 DNA reads as TGCGCCAGCAGCTTGACCGGCTATACCGGGGAGCTGTTTTTT. Its protein product is CASSLTGYTGELFF. J is TRBJ2-2 and V is TRBV5-1; D not certain. The germline gives CDR1 SGHRS, CDR2 YFSETQ. This CDR3 region has 14 residues. Trimming removed 1 base from V and 5 bases from J, with 9 bases in between.

The chain couples TRBV20-1 to TRBJ2-4; D remains ambiguous. V was pared by 3 bases and J by 13 bases, with 28 bases between. This CDR3 has 16 amino acids. Germline V lookup: CDR1 DFQATT, CDR2 SNEGSKA (reference sequence). CDR3 amino acids: CSASGQTNRQVDRQYF. The CDR3 DNA is TGCAGTGCTAGTGGGCAGACAAACCGGCAAGTGGATAGGCAGTACTTC.

This chain connects TRBV7-2 to TRBJ2-3; TRBD2 matches 9 bases. V lost 1 base, J lost 2 bases, and 4 bases stayed unmatched. The CDR3 is 16 amino acids. The germline V gene encodes CDR1 SGHTA and CDR2 FQGNSA. As DNA, the CDR3 is TGTGCCAGCAGCTTAGGGAGCGGGGGGCACACAGATACGCAGTATTTT. Translation: CASSLGSGGHTDTQYF.

The chain is built from TRBV7-9 and TRBJ1-1; D unclear. V dropped 5 bases and J dropped 5 bases, with 12 bases sitting between them. This CDR3 contains 13 residues. Germline CDR1 reads SEHNR; CDR2 reads FQNEAQ (reference sequence). The CDR3 here is CASSRRQATEAFF. The CDR3 DNA reads as TGTGCCAGCAGCCGGCGTCAGGCGACTGAAGCTTTCTTT.

This chain connects TRBV5-1 to TRBJ2-1; 9 bases are shared with TRBD1. J was trimmed by 4 bases and V by 0 bases; bases with no gene match: 2. Germline V gene data show CDR1 as SGHRS and CDR2 as YFSETQ. This CDR3 has 15 residues. The CDR3 reads CASSLGDRVYNEQFF. The CDR3 coding sequence is TGCGCCAGCAGCTTGGGGGACAGGGTATACAATGAGCAGTTCTTC.

This clonotype was observed many times. The DNA of the CDR3 is TGTGCCAGCAGCTTGGACGGCTACGAGCAGTACGTC. Its translation is CASSLDGYEQYV. This sequence joins TRBV5-5 and TRBJ2-7; no clear D. The germline V gene has CDR1 SGHKS and CDR2 YYEKEE (reference sequence). The CDR3 extends over 12 amino acids. The V end lost 0 bases, the J end lost 3 bases, and 4 bases lay between the germline ends.

This clonotype occurred a few times. CDR3 nucleotides: TGCGCCAGCAGCCCCGCCAGCGGGGGGGCCTATGAGCAGTTCTTC. This codes for CASSPASGGAYEQFF. This sequence joins TRBV5-1 and TRBJ2-1; 10 positions match TRBD2. This CDR3 has 15 residues. V lost 4 bases and J lost 8; bases outside the gene matches: 9. Germline V gives CDR1 SGHRS, CDR2 YFSETQ.

Ten or more counts support this clonotype. CDR3 loop: CSARESATYGYTF. CDR3 in DNA: TGCAGTGCTAGGGAAAGTGCGACCTATGGCTACACCTTC. The chain joins TRBV20-1 to TRBJ1-2; the D is unclear. The CDR3 has 13 amino acids. V was trimmed by 3 bases and J by 4 bases, leaving 12 bases between them. Per the germline V gene, CDR1 is DFQATT and CDR2 is SNEGSKA (reference sequence).

The chain couples TRBV24-1 to TRBJ1-1, with D possibly being TRBD1 (5 bases). CDR3 size: 15 residues. Trimming took off 5 bases at V and 6 bases at J, with 18 bases between the two ends. The V gene's germline CDR1 is KGHDR and CDR2 SFDVKD. DNA of the CDR3: TGTGCCACCAGTGCCAGCCGGGGCCTCCACGCTGAAGCTTTCTTT. This codes for CATSASRGLHAEAFF.

This clonotype was seen more than once but under ten times. The chain is built from TRBV7-8 and TRBJ2-5; 10 bases map to TRBD2. Germline values: CDR1 SGHVS, CDR2 FQNEAQ. The CDR3 consists of 19 residues. Trimming at V came to 5 bases and at J to 0 bases, leaving 15 bases not matched to a gene. CDR3 DNA: TGTGCCAGCAGCCCCCCGGCTAGCGGGGGTTCCATAAACCAAGAGACCCAGTACTTC. Protein product: CASSPPASGGSINQETQYF. Looking up the rest from reference TRBV7-8 and TRBJ2-5 gives the full variable domain: GAGVSQSPRYKVAKRGQDVALRCDPISGHVSLFWYQQALGQGPEFLTYFQNEAQLDKSGLPSDRFFAERPEGSVSTLKIQRTQQEDSAVYLCASSPPASGGSINQETQYFGPGTRLLVL.

V usage is TRBV5-5 and J usage is TRBJ1-2; D is unclear. This CDR3 has 13 amino acids. Germline-derived CDR1 and CDR2 are SGHKS and YYEKEE (reference sequence). The ends were cut back, 1 base at V and 5 bases at J, with 9 bases in the middle. The DNA for the CDR3 is TGTGCCAGCAGCTTGAGGTCCGGTTATGGCTACACCTTC. This sequence encodes CASSLRSGYGYTF.

The J gene is TRBJ2-2, the V gene TRBV5-1; 10 bases fit TRBD1. The J segment lost 2 bases and the V segment lost 4 bases, leaving 11 bases of the junction unmatched. The CDR3 length is 18 residues. In germline, CDR1 is SGHRS, CDR2 YFSETQ. The CDR3 region has the DNA TGCGCCAGCAGCCCTAGACGGGACAGGGGCCCAAACACCGGGGAGCTGTTTTTT. Its translation is CASSPRRDRGPNTGELFF.

J is TRBJ1-1 and V is TRBV7-7, with D unresolved. This CDR3 comprises 13 residues. With 2 bases removed from V and 1 base from J, the gap between germline ends came to 5 bases. Germline assignment: CDR1 SSHAT and CDR2 FNYEAQ (reference sequence). The CDR3, as DNA: TGTGCCAGCAGCTTAAACGAGAACACTGAAGCTTTCTTT. It yields the protein CASSLNENTEAFF. Combining the CDR3 with reference TRBV7-7 and TRBJ1-1 gives the whole variable domain GAGVSQSPRYKVTKRGQDVTLRCDPISSHATLYWYQQALGQGPEFLTYFNYEAQPDKSGLPSDRFSAERPEGSISTLTIQRTEQRDSAMYRCASSLNENTEAFFGQGTRLTVV.